This T cell receptor (beta chain) was sequenced for a study of shared clonotypes between healthy human individuals. Repertoires were generated with immunoSEQ multiplex PCR, while TCRdb's copy carries only in-frame clones and drops some. Among about 2 million clones listed, approximately 95% were seen once. Nashville, Tennessee was home to all donors, who were Caucasian adults. Comments on this clone: Sequence at one end of the junction differs from germline and may be a read error.

The length of the CDR3 is 14 residues. Germline V lookup: CDR1 SGHTA, CDR2 FQGNSA. Sample: naive CD4+ T cells sorted from blood. As for subset: CD45RA+ positively selected. This chain joins TRBV7-2 and TRBJ2-3; tentative D call: TRBD1 (6 bases). The clonotype was recovered from a man younger than 35 in good health. This CDR3 is CASSLVGSTGTQYF. CDR3 nucleotide sequence: TGTGCCAGCAGCTTAGTAGGGTCGACAGGTACGCAGTATTTT.